Shown below are 6 T cell receptor beta chains from a single sample sequenced in a study of cytomegalovirus exposure and HLA in healthy donors (dated by TCRdb to 2016 to 2017). The library relied on the immunoSEQ multiplex PCR assay. A mixture of 60 forward primers for TCR Vbeta segments and 13 reverse primers for TCR Jbeta segments was used in the multiplex PCR. Imported from immuneACCESS, the table was reduced by TCRdb to in-frame sequences with V and J called. These copies leave out some clones; in studies compared against another copy, an unresolved V gene accounts for under half, and the cause of the remainder is not known. This sample lists roughly 200,000 clones; around 83% were detected once. Of the sample, roughly 1.7% falls within the top ten clones. The sequenced material came from PBMCs. The source is a man aged 35 to 55 in good health and CMV-seropositive.

The chain carries TRBV27 and TRBJ2-5; 13 bases map to TRBD2. The CDR3 length is 16 residues. Looked up from germline, CDR1 is MNHEY and CDR2 is SMNVEV (reference sequence). J lost 5 bases, V lost 5 bases, and 8 bases had no gene match. CDR3 DNA: TGTGCCAGCAGTCCCTTCGGACTAGCGGGAGTGGAGACCCAGTACTTC. This sequence encodes CASSPFGLAGVETQYF.

The chain employs TRBV4-2 and TRBJ1-5; 7 nucleotides line up with TRBD1. The CDR3 runs 16 residues. The germline gives CDR1 LGHNA, CDR2 YNFKEQ. After removal of 4 bases from V and 7 bases from J, the junction contained 13 bases not matched to a gene. CDR3 DNA sequence: TGTGCCAGCAGCCCAGGGGGGCAACCGGGATTACAGCCCCAGCATTTT. Residues: CASSPGGQPGLQPQHF.

J is TRBJ1-3 and V is TRBV9, with D uncertain. Germline CDR1 is SGDLS and CDR2 is YYNGEE. Trimming removed 4 bases at V and 4 bases at J, with 21 bases between. There are 17 residues in the CDR3. The CDR3 nucleotides are TGTGCCAGCAGCTTTCTCTCTGCGGGCGGAGCCGGAAACACCATATATTTT. Protein product: CASSFLSAGGAGNTIYF.

The sample holds one count of this clone. The V and J genes are TRBV7-9 and TRBJ2-1; 9 positions match TRBD2. CDR1 and CDR2 from the germline V gene are SEHNR and FQNEAQ (reference sequence). Germline trimming cut 5 bases from V and 7 bases from J; bases unmatched to any gene: 12. The CDR3 is 16 residues long. CDR3 sequence (DNA): TGTGCCAGCAGCCTCAGCGGGAGGAGTTCTAGGAATGAGCAGTTCTTC. It encodes CASSLSGRSSRNEQFF.

This rearrangement joins TRBV18 to TRBJ2-7; 8 positions match TRBD1. Germline lookup yields CDR1 KGHSH and CDR2 LQKENI. V was pared by 3 bases and J by 9 bases, with 10 bases of the junction left unmatched. CDR3 size: 14 residues. Here the CDR3 DNA reads TGTGCCAGCTCACCCCGGGACAGGATAGGAGTGCAGTACTTC. Translated, it gives CASSPRDRIGVQYF.

The chain has TRBV7-8 and TRBJ2-1; TRBD2 aligns across 12 bases. CDR1 and CDR2 (germline): SGHVS, FQNEAQ. There are 16 residues in the CDR3. The V segment lost 2 bases and the J segment 4 bases; nucleotides outside the gene matches: 3. This CDR3 is CASSLRLAGEYNEQFF. In DNA, the CDR3 is TGTGCCAGCAGCTTAAGACTAGCGGGAGAATACAATGAGCAGTTCTTC.